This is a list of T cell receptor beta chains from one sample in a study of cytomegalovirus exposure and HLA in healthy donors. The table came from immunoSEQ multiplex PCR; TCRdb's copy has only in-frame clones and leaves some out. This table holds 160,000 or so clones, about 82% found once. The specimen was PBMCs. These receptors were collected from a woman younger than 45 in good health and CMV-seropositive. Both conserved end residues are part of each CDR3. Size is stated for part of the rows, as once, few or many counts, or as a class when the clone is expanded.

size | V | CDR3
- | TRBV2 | CASHNPGSNVLTF
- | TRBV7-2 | CASSEGTSYHQPQHF
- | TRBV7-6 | CASSPRAGDYGYTF
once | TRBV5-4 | CASSPGGPSGTDTQYF
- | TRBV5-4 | CASSFGTSGTPNTEAFF
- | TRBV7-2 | CASSRPGGVTYGYTF
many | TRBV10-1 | CASSENQRGRYEQYF
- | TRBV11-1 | CASRRATNEKLFF
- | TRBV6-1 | CASSVRTSGGRAEQYF
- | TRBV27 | CASSLSLMNTEAFF
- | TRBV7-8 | CASSHPDRGLYGYTF
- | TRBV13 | CASSSRLRVSSYEQYF
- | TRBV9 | CASSVDLRGGGDKTQYF
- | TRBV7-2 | CASSSPTGGLGYEQYF